One and the same sample provided the 29 T cell receptor beta chains below, sequenced in a study of blood T cell repertoires in COVID-19 (dated by TCRdb to 2020 to 2021). The method was the immunoSEQ multiplex PCR assay. TCRdb mirrors the immuneACCESS table, restricted to in-frame sequences. Some clones are absent from its copies; in checked studies, under half trace to an unresolved V gene, and the reason for the others is unknown. The sample table records a few hundred thousand clones; around nine tenths of these occur just once. The top ten clonotypes cover less than 2% of the sample. The sequenced material came from PBMCs or T cells enriched from blood (not recorded which). These receptors came from a woman in her 40s who had recovered from COVID-19.

V gene TRBV7-9 combines with J gene TRBJ2-7; 10 bases agree with TRBD2. V shed 2 bases, J shed 1 base, and the junction held 5 bases outside the gene matches. There are 16 residues in the CDR3. Germline V CDR1 and CDR2: SEHNR, FQNEAQ (reference sequence). The CDR3, as DNA: TGTGCCAGCAGCTTACTAGCGGGAGCCCCATCCTACGAGCAGTACTTC. Its translation is CASSLLAGAPSYEQYF.

The V and J genes are TRBV24-1 and TRBJ2-5; the D gene is possibly TRBD1 (6 bases). The length of the CDR3 is 15 residues. The V end was cut by 0 bases, the J end by 3 bases, with 10 bases between. Per the germline V gene, CDR1 is KGHDR and CDR2 is SFDVKD. CDR3 nucleotide sequence: TGTGCCACCAGTGATTTGATGGCAGGGGAAGAGACCCAGTACTTC. Translated, it gives CATSDLMAGEETQYF.

The J gene is TRBJ2-1, the V gene TRBV5-1, with D possibly TRBD2 on 6 matching bases. CDR1 and CDR2 (germline): SGHRS, YFSETQ. This CDR3 is 19 amino acids long. Trimming stripped 4 bases from V and 6 bases from J, with 29 bases between. CDR3 residues: CASSVRNRDSQFTGNEQFF. The CDR3 DNA sequence: TGCGCCAGCAGCGTTCGGAACCGGGACTCCCAGTTTACGGGCAATGAGCAGTTCTTC.

The V gene is TRBV5-1, the J gene TRBJ2-4, with TRBD2 matching 10 bases. Germline loops: CDR1 SGHRS, CDR2 YFSETQ. With V trimmed by 3 bases and J by 5 bases, 8 bases remained unmatched. The CDR3 consists of 16 residues. CDR3 DNA sequence: TGCGCCAGCAGCTCGGGAGCGGGAGGGCCAGAAAACATTCAGTACTTC. Amino acids: CASSSGAGGPENIQYF.

In its sample, this clone was seen once. The CDR3 loop is CASRGGNSGNTIYF. The CDR3 DNA is TGTGCCAGCAGAGGAGGCAACTCTGGAAACACCATATATTTT. The chain couples TRBV25-1 to TRBJ1-3; D gene unclear. Germline V lookup: CDR1 MGHDK, CDR2 SYGVNS. Trimming stripped 6 bases from V and 0 bases from J, with 9 bases between. CDR3 length: 14 residues.

This sequence joins TRBV5-1 and TRBJ2-7; 8 bases agree with TRBD2. The length of the CDR3 is 15 residues. V was clipped by 0 bases and J by 3 bases; unmatched bases: 5. Per germline, CDR1 SGHRS and CDR2 YFSETQ. The CDR3 DNA follows: TGCGCCAGCAGCTTGGATTCGGGAGGGATCTACGAGCAGTACTTC. This sequence encodes CASSLDSGGIYEQYF. Full variable domain (rest looked up from reference TRBV5-1 and TRBJ2-7): KAGVTQTPRYLIKTRGQQVTLSCSPISGHRSVSWYQQTPGQGLQFLFEYFSETQRNKGNFPGRFSGRQFSNSRSEMNVSTLELGDSALYLCASSLDSGGIYEQYFGPGTRLTVT.

The chain links TRBV9 to TRBJ1-6; D is possibly TRBD1 (5 bases). The CDR3 is 16 amino acids. V lost 4 bases and J 7 bases, leaving 18 bases between the germline ends. Looked up from germline, CDR1 is SGDLS and CDR2 is YYNGEE. CDR3 region: CASSYQGGVPNSPLHF. The CDR3 DNA reads TGTGCCAGCAGCTACCAGGGAGGGGTGCCGAATTCACCCCTCCACTTT.

The chain is built from TRBV4-3 and TRBJ2-1; D is unclear. The CDR3 covers 13 residues. V gave up 0 bases and J gave up 7 bases, with 7 bases separating them. CDR1 is LGHNA, CDR2 YSLEER, per germline. This CDR3 is CASSQDTLNEQFF. The CDR3 coding sequence is TGCGCCAGCAGCCAAGATACGCTAAATGAGCAGTTCTTC.

The rearrangement uses TRBV5-1 and TRBJ1-1, with TRBD1 matching 9 bases. CDR1 is SGHRS and CDR2 is YFSETQ in the germline V gene. The CDR3 is made up of 15 amino acids. V shed 4 bases, J shed 2 bases, and the junction held 6 bases outside the gene matches. In DNA, the CDR3 is TGCGCCAGCAGCCCAACCACAGGGGGCAACACTGAAGCTTTCTTT. Translated, it gives CASSPTTGGNTEAFF. The full variable domain, completed using reference TRBV5-1 and TRBJ1-1, is KAGVTQTPRYLIKTRGQQVTLSCSPISGHRSVSWYQQTPGQGLQFLFEYFSETQRNKGNFPGRFSGRQFSNSRSEMNVSTLELGDSALYLCASSPTTGGNTEAFFGQGTRLTVV.

The CDR3 spells CASRRGGSGNTIYF. DNA for the CDR3: TGTGCCAGTCGGAGGGGGGGCTCTGGAAACACCATATATTTT. This chain connects TRBV6-5 to TRBJ1-3; D is possibly TRBD1 (6 bases). The CDR3 sequence is 14 residues long. Germline CDR1 MNHEY, CDR2 SVGAGI. With 9 bases removed from V and 0 bases from J, the gap between germline ends came to 12 bases.

The genes are TRBV7-9 and TRBJ1-2, with D perhaps matching TRBD1 (6 bases). CDR3 length equals 14 residues. Germline-derived CDR1 and CDR2 are SEHNR and FQNEAQ (reference sequence). Trimming stripped 3 bases from V and 2 bases from J, with 10 bases between. The CDR3 region has the DNA TGTGCCAGCAGCTTTAAAACAGGGAACTATGGCTACACCTTC. Translation gives CASSFKTGNYGYTF.

The rearrangement links TRBV4-1 to TRBJ1-2; D may be TRBD1 (6 bases). The CDR3 length is 15 residues. CDR1 is MGHRA and CDR2 is YSYEKL in the germline V gene. Trimming took 0 bases from V and 4 from J, leaving 12 bases between them. The CDR3 nucleotides read TGCGCCAGCAGCCAAGATCCCGCCAGGGGCTATGGCTACACCTTC. This encodes CASSQDPARGYGYTF.

This clone has just one count. V is TRBV6-5 and J is TRBJ1-2; 7 bases match TRBD1. The V gene end was trimmed by 2 bases and the J gene end by 9 bases; junction bases not matched to a gene: 3. Germline V gene sequence: CDR1 MNHEY, CDR2 SVGAGI. The CDR3 runs to 12 residues. As DNA, the CDR3 is TGTGCCAGCAGTTACCAGGGGGACAGCTACACCTTC. Translating it yields CASSYQGDSYTF.

V and J are TRBV7-9 and TRBJ1-3; no reliable D call. The germline CDR1 and CDR2 sequences are SEHNR and FQNEAQ (reference sequence). The CDR3 has 16 amino acids. Trimming left V 5 bases short and J 4 bases short, with 18 bases between. CDR3 sequence reads: CASSALQRWSGNTIYF. CDR3 sequence (DNA): TGTGCCAGCAGCGCGTTACAGCGGTGGTCCGGAAACACCATATATTTT. Using reference TRBV7-9 and TRBJ1-3 for the parts outside the CDR3, the full variable domain is DTGVSQNPRHKITKRGQNVTFRCDPISEHNRLYWYRQTLGQGPEFLTYFQNEAQLEKSRLLSDRFSAERPKGSFSTLEIQRTEQGDSAMYLCASSALQRWSGNTIYFGEGSWLTVV.

The chain carries TRBV7-2 and TRBJ2-7, with D possibly TRBD2 on 5 matching bases. There are 16 residues in the CDR3. Deletions cut 5 bases from V and 2 bases from J, with 19 bases between. Germline CDR1 is SGHTA and CDR2 is FQGNSA. The CDR3 loop is CASSPTLGATPYEQYF. For the CDR3, the DNA is TGTGCCAGCAGCCCCACATTGGGAGCTACGCCCTACGAGCAGTACTTC.

The CDR3 region is CASSYAPLNQPQHF. Here the CDR3 DNA reads TGTGCCAGCAGTTACGCCCCACTTAATCAGCCCCAGCATTTT. The chain carries TRBV6-5 and TRBJ1-5, with D unclear. V was clipped by 2 bases and J by 4 bases, with 9 bases between them. The CDR3 loop spans 14 amino acids. Germline-derived CDR1 and CDR2 are MNHEY and SVGAGI.

The V call is TRBV25-1, the J call TRBJ1-2; no clear D gene. The ends were cut back, 5 bases at V and 1 base at J, with 5 bases in the middle. CDR1 is MGHDK and CDR2 is SYGVNS in the germline V gene. This CDR3 spans 12 amino acids. DNA of the CDR3: TGTGCCAGCAGTTACAGTAACTATGGCTACACCTTC. It codes for CASSYSNYGYTF.

This chain connects TRBV11-3 to TRBJ1-2; possible D gene TRBD1, 5 bases. Germline V lookup: CDR1 SGHNT, CDR2 YENEEA. Trimming pared 1 base from V and 3 bases from J, leaving 12 bases between. CDR3 length: 15 amino acids. CDR3 region: CASSLGGGAHYGYTF. The CDR3 bases are TGTGCCAGCAGCTTAGGAGGAGGGGCCCACTATGGCTACACCTTC.

This chain joins TRBV7-2 and TRBJ2-5; 11 positions match TRBD1. Per the germline V gene, CDR1 is SGHTA and CDR2 is FQGNSA. The CDR3 loop spans 15 amino acids. The trim removed 5 bases at V and 5 bases at J, leaving 7 bases unmatched. CDR3 residues: CASSPDRGRVETQYF. The CDR3 nucleotides read TGTGCCAGCAGCCCGGACAGGGGGCGGGTGGAGACCCAGTACTTC.

This clone was recorded a few times. V usage is TRBV4-3 and J usage is TRBJ2-1; TRBD1 aligns across 7 bases. Per germline, CDR1 LGHNA and CDR2 YSLEER. With 4 bases clipped from V and 5 bases from J, the junction kept 11 bases outside the gene matches. The CDR3 runs 16 residues. The CDR3 loop reads CASSRNPGQPNNEQFF. The CDR3 DNA reads as TGCGCCAGCAGCCGGAATCCGGGACAGCCAAACAATGAGCAGTTCTTC.

This clone was counted a single time. The chain links TRBV7-9 to TRBJ1-4, with TRBD1 matching 8 bases. The CDR3 sequence is 15 residues long. Germline CDR1 and CDR2: SEHNR and FQNEAQ (reference sequence). V dropped 5 bases and J dropped 5; count of bases not matched to a gene: 7. For the CDR3, the DNA is TGTGCCAGCAGCCCAGGACAGGGAAGGAATGAAAAACTGTTTTTT. Amino acids: CASSPGQGRNEKLFF.

The rearrangement joins TRBV29-1 to TRBJ1-1, with 9 bases fitting TRBD1. Germline assignment: CDR1 SQVTM and CDR2 ANQGSEA. This CDR3 has 13 residues. Losses at the gene ends were 2 bases for V and 4 bases for J; bases not matched to a gene: 2. CDR3 amino acids: CSVEKQGATEAFF. In DNA form, the CDR3 reads TGCAGCGTTGAAAAACAGGGGGCCACTGAAGCTTTCTTT.

The V and J genes are TRBV19 and TRBJ2-3, with 8 bases fitting TRBD2. Trimming took 7 bases from V and 1 from J; bases not matched to a gene: 4. Germline CDR1 LNHDA, CDR2 SQIVND (reference sequence). This CDR3 spans 14 amino acids. The CDR3 DNA reads as TGTGCCAGTATCGAGACTAGCGGCACAGATACGCAGTATTTT. Residues: CASIETSGTDTQYF.

Notes on this clone: The sample carries other DNA sequences with the same CDR3. J is TRBJ1-2 and V is TRBV3-1 (or the pseudogene TRBV3-2), with D hard to call. The CDR3 loop spans 14 amino acids. Germline lookup yields CDR1 LGHDT and CDR2 YNNKEL (reference sequence). The germline V and J ends were trimmed by 1 base and 2 bases, with 8 bases remaining between them. CDR3 residues: CASSQAGINYGYTF. The CDR3 nucleotides read TGTGCCAGCAGCCAAGCGGGGATAAACTATGGCTACACCTTC.

The chain has TRBV5-1 and TRBJ2-1; TRBD2 agrees at 8 bases. CDR3 length: 16 amino acids. V shed 5 bases, J shed 3 bases, and the junction held 10 bases outside the gene matches. The germline gives CDR1 SGHRS, CDR2 YFSETQ. In nucleotides, the CDR3 is TGCGCCAGCAGACCCAGGAGCGGGGGAAACTACAATGAGCAGTTCTTC. As protein: CASRPRSGGNYNEQFF.

The count of this clone is one. This chain uses TRBV6-5 with TRBJ1-2, with D perhaps matching TRBD1 (6 bases). The germline V gene has CDR1 MNHEY and CDR2 SVGAGI. The CDR3 runs 14 residues. V shed 5 bases and J shed 8 bases, with 18 bases lying between them. CDR3 DNA sequence: TGTGCCAGCAGTCCCCCCGCCGGGCAGGGGGGCTACACCTTC. It specifies CASSPPAGQGGYTF.

The chain employs TRBV12-3 or TRBV12-4 and TRBJ1-5, with no clear D. Trimming removed 7 bases at V and 5 bases at J, with 12 bases between. CDR3 length: 13 amino acids. The DNA for the CDR3 is TGTGCCAGCACCCGGGGAGGTCATCAGCCCCAGCATTTT. It translates to CASTRGGHQPQHF.

V usage is TRBV7-2 and J usage is TRBJ1-4; unclear D gene. Trimming took 5 bases from V and 0 from J, leaving 10 bases between them. This CDR3 spans 15 amino acids. Germline CDR1 and CDR2: SGHTA and FQGNSA. The CDR3 spells CASSPNRATNEKLFF. DNA for the CDR3: TGTGCCAGCAGCCCAAACAGAGCAACTAATGAAAAACTGTTTTTT.

This clone was counted a few times. V gene TRBV25-1 combines with J gene TRBJ1-2, with D perhaps matching TRBD1 (6 bases). This CDR3 contains 12 residues. Between the trimmed V and J ends, which lost 4 bases and 7 bases, there was a span of 10 bases. CDR1 is MGHDK, CDR2 SYGVNS, per germline. The CDR3 DNA reads TGTGCCAGCAGTGCTACAGGGTCTGGCTACACCTTC. Amino acid sequence: CASSATGSGYTF.